The next 28 T cell receptor beta chains were all read from a single sample in a study of T-cell memory formation after mild COVID-19. From the 5' RACE reads, TCRdb called clonotypes with MiXCR, one entry per CDR3 protein. The sample holds more than 450,000 distinct CDR3 sequences, more than 15% seen once. Sample: PBMCs or a T cell subset sorted from them (not recorded which). These TCRs come from an adult woman who had mild COVID-19 (a few samples of this study predate the infection). Cell type and time point are not known.

The rearrangement joins TRBV20-1 to TRBJ1-2; D is uncertain. This CDR3 has 12 residues. V lost 3 bases, J lost 5 bases, and 10 bases lay in between. CDR1 is DFQATT, CDR2 SNEGSKA, per germline (reference sequence). For the CDR3, the DNA is TGCAGTGCTAGCTCTCGTGAATATGGCTACACCTTC. Protein product: CSASSREYGYTF.

This clonotype was seen a single time. The V call is TRBV3-1, the J call TRBJ2-2, with D possibly matching TRBD2 (5 bases). This CDR3 contains 13 residues. V was cut by 4 bases and J by 7 bases, with 10 bases left in between. The germline V gene has CDR1 LGHDT and CDR2 YNNKEL (reference sequence). The CDR3 nucleotides are TGTGCCAGCAGCCCAGCGAGGGTCGGGGAGCTGTTTTTT. Amino acids: CASSPARVGELFF.

The sample holds many counts of this clonotype. The chain joins TRBV7-3 to TRBJ2-1, with TRBD2 identical over 8 bases. From germline, CDR1 is SGHTA and CDR2 FQGTGA. Trimming took 6 bases from V and 9 from J; bases not matched to a gene: 13. The CDR3 covers 15 residues. The CDR3 nucleotides are TGTGCCAGCAGTCCTTTTTCGGGAGGGCCGTTTGAGCAGTTCTTC. It translates to CASSPFSGGPFEQFF.

This clonotype was counted only a few times. This chain uses TRBV4-3 with TRBJ2-5, with D tentatively TRBD1 (6 bases). Trimming took off 1 base at V and 3 bases at J, with 15 bases between the two ends. The CDR3 covers 16 residues. CDR1 and CDR2 from the germline V gene are LGHNA and YSLEER. DNA of the CDR3: TGCGCCAGCAGCCAAGTATACAGGGCCCTCAAAGAGACCCAGTACTTC. Translated, it gives CASSQVYRALKETQYF.

This clonotype was seen at least ten times. The chain recombines TRBV12-3 or TRBV12-4 with TRBJ2-7; D call uncertain. The CDR3 is 12 residues long. Trimming cost V 3 bases and J 3 bases, with 6 bases left between them. For the CDR3, the DNA is TGTGCCAGCAGTTTGAGGCTCTACGAGCAGTACTTC. Amino acid sequence: CASSLRLYEQYF.

This clonotype has a handful of counts. The CDR3 loop reads CSVVREGYGYTF. In nucleotides, the CDR3 is TGCAGCGTTGTGAGGGAAGGCTATGGCTACACCTTC. The rearrangement joins TRBV29-1 to TRBJ1-2; D is ambiguous. The CDR3 loop spans 12 amino acids. Germline loops: CDR1 SQVTM, CDR2 ANQGSEA. Trimming stripped 4 bases from V and 4 bases from J, with 10 bases between.

This clonotype has a count of ten or more. The J gene is TRBJ2-7, the V gene TRBV6-2 or TRBV6-3; possible D gene TRBD1, 6 bases. The germline V and J ends were trimmed by 5 bases and 5 bases, with 7 bases remaining between them. The CDR3 contains 11 residues. Germline CDR1 reads MNHEY; CDR2 reads SVGEGT. CDR3 in DNA: TGTGCCAGCAGTCAGGGGAACGAGCAGTACTTC. Translating gives CASSQGNEQYF.

This clonotype was seen at least ten times. The chain couples TRBV29-1 to TRBJ2-5; D remains unclear. The V end was cut by 4 bases, the J end by 3 bases, with 15 bases between. Germline V gene lookup returns CDR1 SQVTM and CDR2 ANQGSEA. This CDR3 region has 14 residues. Written as DNA, the CDR3 is TGCAGCGTTGTCCCCTCGACGTCGAAAGAGACCCAGTACTTC. Translating it yields CSVVPSTSKETQYF.

This chain's CDR3 is CASSFSGQTNNEQFF. The CDR3 DNA reads TGTGCCAGCAGTTTCTCTGGGCAAACGAACAATGAGCAGTTCTTC. The chain carries TRBV6-5 and TRBJ2-1; D unresolved. The CDR3 loop spans 15 amino acids. V was shortened by 4 bases and J by 5 bases, with 15 bases between the two germline ends. Germline V gene lookup returns CDR1 MNHEY and CDR2 SVGAGI.

This clonotype appeared a few times. This rearrangement joins TRBV30 to TRBJ1-1; D gene unclear. V lost 4 bases, J lost 1 base, and 19 bases lay in between. The CDR3 runs 16 residues. Germline-derived CDR1 and CDR2 are GTSNPN and SVGIG (reference sequence). The CDR3 DNA reads as TGTGCCTGGACGTACAAGGGTGGTCGGTGGAACACTGAAGCTTTCTTT. It is translated as CAWTYKGGRWNTEAFF.

The rearrangement joins TRBV28 to TRBJ2-5, with D perhaps matching TRBD1 (6 bases). The germline V and J ends were trimmed by 6 bases and 5 bases, with 13 bases remaining between them. The germline V gene has CDR1 MDHEN and CDR2 SYDVKM. The CDR3 is 13 amino acids. The CDR3 DNA follows: TGTGCCAGCAGACCACAGGGTTGGGAGACCCAGTACTTC. It specifies CASRPQGWETQYF.

The V call is TRBV27, the J call TRBJ2-7; D is uncertain. The CDR3 has 14 amino acids. Germline-derived CDR1 and CDR2 are MNHEY and SMNVEV (reference sequence). With 4 bases removed from V and 3 bases from J, the gap between germline ends came to 13 bases. Here the CDR3 reads CASSSRPIVYEQYF. As DNA, the CDR3 is TGTGCCAGCAGTTCCAGACCTATTGTCTACGAGCAGTACTTC.

This chain joins TRBV6-5 and TRBJ2-5, with 10 nucleotides matching TRBD2. The CDR3 is made up of 16 amino acids. Trimming cost V 5 bases and J 4 bases; bases outside gene matches: 10. Germline V lookup: CDR1 MNHEY, CDR2 SVGAGI. The CDR3 region is CASSPNRSGGSETQYF. DNA of the CDR3: TGTGCCAGCAGTCCCAACCGTAGCGGGGGGTCAGAGACCCAGTACTTC.

This clonotype was counted at least ten times. This chain links TRBV15 with TRBJ2-5; the D gene is possibly TRBD1 (5 bases). The germline CDR1 and CDR2 sequences are LNHNV and YYDKDF (reference sequence). V was clipped by 1 base and J by 3 bases, with 6 bases between them. The CDR3 loop spans 13 amino acids. The CDR3 region has the DNA TGTGCCACCAGCAGAGGACAGAAAGAGACCCAGTACTTC. This sequence encodes CATSRGQKETQYF.

This chain links TRBV13 with TRBJ2-7, with 7 bases that match TRBD1. This CDR3 has 15 residues. CDR1 is PRHDT and CDR2 is FYEKMQ in the germline V gene (reference sequence). Trimming took 0 bases from V and 2 from J; bases not matched to a gene: 4. For the CDR3, the DNA is TGTGCCAGCAGCTTAGGTTCAGGGGGTACCTACGAGCAGTACTTC. Translating gives CASSLGSGGTYEQYF.

This clonotype was seen only a few times. This chain joins TRBV27 and TRBJ2-7; maybe TRBD1 (5 bases). The V and J ends lost 6 bases and 3 bases respectively, with 12 bases between them. Germline V gene data show CDR1 as MNHEY and CDR2 as SMNVEV (reference sequence). The CDR3 totals 13 residues. CDR3 DNA sequence: TGTGCCAGCAGAGACTTAGGGGTCTACGAGCAGTACTTC. It translates to CASRDLGVYEQYF.

The CDR3 bases are TGTGCCAGCAGCCAAGGGGTGTGGGAGAAGGGCGAGCAGTACTTC. Amino acids: CASSQGVWEKGEQYF. The genes are TRBV14 and TRBJ2-7; possible D gene TRBD2, 5 bases. The germline CDR1 and CDR2 sequences are SGHDN and FVKESK. The V end lost 1 base, the J end lost 6 bases, and 16 bases lay between the germline ends. The CDR3 sequence is 15 residues long.

The rearrangement uses TRBV7-9 and TRBJ2-2; TRBD1 matches 8 bases. This CDR3 region has 16 residues. CDR1 is SEHNR, CDR2 FQNEAQ, per germline (reference sequence). V lost 7 bases and J lost 4; bases outside the gene matches: 11. The CDR3 nucleotides are TGTGCCAGCATCCCCAGGGGGCGTGTGGTCACCGGGGAGCTGTTTTTT. It codes for CASIPRGRVVTGELFF.

This chain connects TRBV6-5 to TRBJ1-5, with 8 bases that match TRBD1. Germline V CDR1 and CDR2: MNHEY, SVGAGI. Unmatched junction bases numbered 7, after V lost 7 bases and J lost 2 bases. The CDR3 is made up of 15 amino acids. The DNA for the CDR3 is TGTGCCAGCAAACCCGACAGGGGAGGCAATCAGCCCCAGCATTTT. Its protein product is CASKPDRGGNQPQHF.

There are a few counts of this clonotype. The CDR3, as DNA: TGTGCCAGCAGCTTAGGGGGACCCGGAGATACGCAGTATTTT. Its translation is CASSLGGPGDTQYF. The chain carries TRBV11-2 and TRBJ2-3, with D perhaps assigned TRBD1 or TRBD2 (5 bases each). The CDR3 has 14 residues. Germline V gives CDR1 SGHAT, CDR2 FQNNGV. The V end was cut by 1 base, the J end by 5 bases, with 10 bases between.

The V call is TRBV7-3, the J call TRBJ2-1; D is unresolved. The germline gives CDR1 SGHTA, CDR2 FQGTGA. The CDR3 length is 15 residues. V was shortened by 2 bases and J by 6 bases, with 14 bases between the two germline ends. This chain's CDR3 is CASSLPASSANEQFF. The CDR3 bases are TGTGCCAGCAGCTTACCGGCCAGCTCGGCCAATGAGCAGTTCTTC. Full variable domain (remainder filled in from reference TRBV7-3 and TRBJ2-1): GAGVSQTPSNKVTEKGKYVELRCDPISGHTALYWYRQSLGQGPEFLIYFQGTGAADDSGLPNDRFFAVRPEGSVSTLKIQRTERGDSAVYLCASSLPASSANEQFFGPGTRLTVL.

This clonotype was found a few times. The chain is built from TRBV6-5 and TRBJ2-3, with 7 bases that match TRBD2. Per the germline V gene, CDR1 is MNHEY and CDR2 is SVGAGI. V dropped 2 bases and J dropped 8; count of bases not matched to a gene: 4. The CDR3 totals 13 residues. In DNA, the CDR3 is TGTGCCAGCAGTTACGACGGGGAGGGTACGCAGTATTTT. It is translated as CASSYDGEGTQYF.

The rearrangement links TRBV30 to TRBJ1-1; D possibly corresponds to TRBD1 (5 bases). The CDR3 runs to 14 residues. Trimming removed 2 bases at V and 1 base at J, with 11 bases between. Germline CDR1 GTSNPN, CDR2 SVGIG (reference sequence). The CDR3 nucleotides are TGTGCCTGGAGTTATGGACACTCGAACACTGAAGCTTTCTTT. Translation gives CAWSYGHSNTEAFF. Variable domain in full (rest from reference TRBV30 and TRBJ1-1): SQTIHQWPATLVQPVGSPLSLECTVEGTSNPNLYWYRQAAGRGLQLLFYSVGIGQISSEVPQNLSASRPQDRQFILSSKKLLLSDSGFYLCAWSYGHSNTEAFFGQGTRLTVV.

A few counts support this clonotype. The rearrangement links TRBV4-2 to TRBJ2-2; D is ambiguous. V lost 3 bases and J lost 3, with 2 bases in between. The germline CDR1 and CDR2 sequences are LGHNA and YNFKEQ. The CDR3 contains 12 residues. CDR3 bases: TGTGCCAGCAGCCATCACACCGGGGAGCTGTTTTTT. Its protein is CASSHHTGELFF.

This clonotype has ten or more counts. The rearrangement links TRBV7-9 to TRBJ2-7; a weak D match, TRBD1 (5 bases). The CDR3 is 13 amino acids. Germline CDR1 is SEHNR and CDR2 is FQNEAQ (reference sequence). Trimming shortened V by 5 bases and J by 2 bases, and 10 bases separated the two germline ends. This chain's CDR3 is CASSPTETYEQYF. The DNA for the CDR3 is TGTGCCAGCAGCCCGACAGAGACCTACGAGCAGTACTTC.

This clonotype was seen a handful of times. This sequence joins TRBV18 and TRBJ2-5, with D maybe TRBD1 (5 bases). Trimming took 7 bases from V and 2 from J, leaving 14 bases between them. Germline assignment: CDR1 KGHSH and CDR2 LQKENI. The CDR3 is made up of 14 amino acids. CDR3 in amino acids: CASFLQETQETQYF. The CDR3 nucleotides read TGTGCCAGCTTCCTACAGGAGACACAAGAGACCCAGTACTTC.

This clonotype has at least ten counts. The chain couples TRBV5-1 to TRBJ2-1, with D possibly TRBD2 on 7 matching bases. V was trimmed by 4 bases and J by 1 base, leaving 12 bases between them. Germline V gene sequence: CDR1 SGHRS, CDR2 YFSETQ. This CDR3 region has 15 residues. The DNA of the CDR3 is TGCGCCAGCAGCAGGGGGGGAGGGTCCTACAATGAGCAGTTCTTC. Its translation: CASSRGGGSYNEQFF.

This clonotype was seen repeatedly, ten times or more. The chain employs TRBV29-1 and TRBJ2-3, with 15 bases identical to TRBD2. The CDR3 has 16 amino acids. V was pared by 7 bases and J by 2 bases, with 7 bases of the junction left unmatched. Germline V gives CDR1 SQVTM, CDR2 ANQGSEA. The CDR3 DNA follows: TGCAGCGCCGAAGGGACTAGCGGGAGGTCCACAGATACGCAGTATTTT. Translated: CSAEGTSGRSTDTQYF.